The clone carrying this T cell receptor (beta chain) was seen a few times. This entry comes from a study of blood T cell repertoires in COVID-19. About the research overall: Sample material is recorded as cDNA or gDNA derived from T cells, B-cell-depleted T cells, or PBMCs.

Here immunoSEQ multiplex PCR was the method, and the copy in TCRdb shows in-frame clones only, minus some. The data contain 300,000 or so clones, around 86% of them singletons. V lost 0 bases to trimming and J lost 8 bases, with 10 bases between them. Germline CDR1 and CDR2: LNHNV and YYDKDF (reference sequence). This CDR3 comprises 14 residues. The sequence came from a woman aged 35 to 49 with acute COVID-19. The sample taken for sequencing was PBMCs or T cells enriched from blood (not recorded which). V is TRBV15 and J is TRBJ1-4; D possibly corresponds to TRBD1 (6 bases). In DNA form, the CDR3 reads TGTGCCACCAGCAGAGATGGGCAGGGGGAAAAACTGTTTTTT. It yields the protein CATSRDGQGEKLFF.